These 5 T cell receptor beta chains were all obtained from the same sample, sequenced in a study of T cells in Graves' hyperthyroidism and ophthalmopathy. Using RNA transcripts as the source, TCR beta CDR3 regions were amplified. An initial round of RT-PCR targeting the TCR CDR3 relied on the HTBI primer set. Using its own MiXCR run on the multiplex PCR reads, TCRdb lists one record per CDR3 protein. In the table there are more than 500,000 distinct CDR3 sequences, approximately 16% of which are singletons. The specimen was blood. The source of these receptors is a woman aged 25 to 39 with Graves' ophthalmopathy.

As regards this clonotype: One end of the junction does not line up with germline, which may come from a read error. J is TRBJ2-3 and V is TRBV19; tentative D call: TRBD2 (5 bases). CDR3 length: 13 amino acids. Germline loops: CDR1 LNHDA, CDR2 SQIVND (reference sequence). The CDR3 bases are TGTTCCAGTAGTTGGGAGAAGAGGGATACGCAGTATTTT. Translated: CSSSWEKRDTQYF.

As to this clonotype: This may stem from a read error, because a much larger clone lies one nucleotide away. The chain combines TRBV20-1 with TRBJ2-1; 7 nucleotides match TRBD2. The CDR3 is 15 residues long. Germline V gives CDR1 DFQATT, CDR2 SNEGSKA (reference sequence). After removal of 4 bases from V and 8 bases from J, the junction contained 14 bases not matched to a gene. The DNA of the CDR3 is TGCAGTGCTACGGAACAGTGGGAGGGCGACGATGAGCAGTTCTTC. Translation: CSATEQWEGDDEQFF.

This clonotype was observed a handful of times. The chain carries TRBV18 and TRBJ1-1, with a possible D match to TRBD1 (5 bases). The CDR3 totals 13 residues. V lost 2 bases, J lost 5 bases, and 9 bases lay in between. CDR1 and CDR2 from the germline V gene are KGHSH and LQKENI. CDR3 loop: CASSPGAGTEAFF. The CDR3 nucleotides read TGTGCCAGCTCACCAGGGGCGGGGACTGAAGCTTTCTTT.

CDR3 protein: CASSLFGNEKLFF. CDR3 DNA sequence: TGTGCCAGCAGTTTGTTCGGTAATGAAAAACTGTTTTTT. The rearrangement joins TRBV28 to TRBJ1-4; D is unclear. The germline V and J ends were trimmed by 3 bases and 4 bases, with 6 bases remaining between them. The V gene's germline CDR1 is MDHEN and CDR2 SYDVKM. The CDR3 has 13 residues.

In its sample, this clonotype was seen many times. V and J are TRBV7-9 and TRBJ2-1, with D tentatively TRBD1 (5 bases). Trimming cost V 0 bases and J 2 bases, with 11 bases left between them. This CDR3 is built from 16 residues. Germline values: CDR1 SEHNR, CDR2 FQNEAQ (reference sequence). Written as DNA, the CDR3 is TGTGCCAGCAGCTTAGCGGCAGGGAAAACCTACAATGAGCAGTTCTTC. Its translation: CASSLAAGKTYNEQFF.